The 17 T cell receptor beta chains presented below share a single source sample, sequenced in a study of T cell responses to AZD1222 COVID-19 vaccine. Sequencing was performed with immunoSEQ multiplex PCR; in TCRdb, only in-frame clones are kept and a portion is missing. The sample carries about 180,000 clones, around 89% recorded once. The specimen was peripheral blood, collected 28 days after the second AZD1222 dose. Receptor source: an adult who received the AZD1222 COVID-19 vaccine.

V usage is TRBV6-5 and J usage is TRBJ2-7; 10 bases fit TRBD1. V gave up 3 bases and J gave up 6 bases; unmatched junction bases: 5. Germline CDR1 is MNHEY and CDR2 is SVGAGI. The CDR3 extends over 14 amino acids. The CDR3 nucleotides read TGTGCCAGCAGTTATGGGACAGGGGAAGGCGAGCAGTACTTC. Translation: CASSYGTGEGEQYF.

The rearrangement links TRBV28 to TRBJ1-5; TRBD1 is a possible D gene (5 bases). CDR1 is MDHEN, CDR2 SYDVKM, per germline. The ends were cut back, 7 bases at V and 7 bases at J, with 14 bases in the middle. The CDR3 extends over 13 amino acids. The CDR3 is CASKVGAGQPQHF. The CDR3 coding sequence is TGTGCCAGCAAGGTTGGGGCGGGGCAGCCCCAGCATTTT. Filled out from reference TRBV28 and TRBJ1-5, the complete variable domain reads DVKVTQSSRYLVKRTGEKVFLECVQDMDHENMFWYRQDPGLGLRLIYFSYDVKMKEKGDIPEGYSVSREKKERFSLILESASTNQTSMYLCASKVGAGQPQHFGDGTRLSIL.

In its sample, this clone was seen a few times. This chain uses TRBV7-3 with TRBJ1-6, with a tentative D call TRBD1 (5 bases). The V and J ends lost 5 bases and 7 bases respectively, with 12 bases between them. This CDR3 is built from 14 residues. From germline, CDR1 is SGHTA and CDR2 FQGTGA. CDR3: CASSRDPINSPLHF. The CDR3 DNA is TGTGCCAGCAGCCGGGACCCGATCAATTCACCCCTCCACTTT.

The rearrangement links TRBV14 to TRBJ1-4, with a weak D call TRBD1 (6 bases). With 1 base removed from V and 3 bases from J, the gap between germline ends came to 18 bases. Germline V lookup: CDR1 SGHDN, CDR2 FVKESK. This CDR3 is 18 amino acids long. The CDR3 sequence is CASSQALTGIGANEKLFF. The CDR3 DNA reads TGTGCCAGCAGCCAAGCCCTGACAGGTATAGGAGCTAATGAAAAACTGTTTTTT.

The chain employs TRBV6-5 and TRBJ1-1; possible D gene TRBD1, 6 bases. V lost 5 bases to trimming and J lost 4 bases, with 11 bases between them. CDR3 length: 13 residues. From germline, CDR1 is MNHEY and CDR2 SVGAGI. CDR3 protein: CASSTTGGTEAFF. CDR3 nucleotide sequence: TGTGCCAGCAGTACGACAGGAGGCACTGAAGCTTTCTTT.

The chain has TRBV5-4 and TRBJ2-7; TRBD1 aligns across 11 bases. V dropped 4 bases and J dropped 4; count of bases not matched to a gene: 4. The length of the CDR3 is 14 residues. The V gene's germline CDR1 is SGHNT and CDR2 YYREEE (reference sequence). The CDR3 DNA is TGTGCCAGCAGCCAGGGACAGGGGGTGTACGAGCAGTACTTC. It encodes CASSQGQGVYEQYF.

The rearrangement joins TRBV7-2 to TRBJ2-2; D unclear. V lost 5 bases to trimming and J lost 9 bases, with 16 bases between them. Germline V gives CDR1 SGHTA, CDR2 FQGNSA. The CDR3 loop spans 14 amino acids. The CDR3 region has the DNA TGTGCCAGCAGCGAAAGGCTTCTGAACCGGGAGCTGTTTTTT. The encoded protein is CASSERLLNRELFF. The variable domain in full, completed from reference TRBV7-2 and TRBJ2-2, reads GAGVSQSPSNKVTEKGKDVELRCDPISGHTALYWYRQSLGQGLEFLIYFQGNSAPDKSGLPSDRFSAERTGGSVSTLTIQRTQQEDSAVYLCASSERLLNRELFFGEGSRLTVL.

The chain links TRBV6-2 or TRBV6-3 to TRBJ1-1; D is undetermined. CDR3 length: 15 amino acids. CDR1 is MNHEY and CDR2 is SVGEGT in the germline V gene. V dropped 4 bases and J dropped 0 bases, with 12 bases sitting between them. Written as DNA, the CDR3 is TGTGCCAGCAGTTCCCACACGCCGATGAACACTGAAGCTTTCTTT. Amino acids: CASSSHTPMNTEAFF.

This clone was seen only once. V usage is TRBV7-9 and J usage is TRBJ2-1; 8 positions agree with TRBD1. The germline CDR1 and CDR2 sequences are SEHNR and FQNEAQ (reference sequence). This CDR3 is 13 amino acids long. With 3 bases clipped from V and 6 bases from J, the junction kept 1 base outside the gene matches. The CDR3 DNA sequence: TGTGCCAGCAGCTTGGACAGGGTCAATGAGCAGTTCTTC. This codes for CASSLDRVNEQFF. The full variable domain, completed using reference TRBV7-9 and TRBJ2-1, is DTGVSQNPRHKITKRGQNVTFRCDPISEHNRLYWYRQTLGQGPEFLTYFQNEAQLEKSRLLSDRFSAERPKGSFSTLEIQRTEQGDSAMYLCASSLDRVNEQFFGPGTRLTVL.

This chain links TRBV28 with TRBJ1-6, with D uncertain. V shed 1 base and J shed 14 bases, with 12 bases lying between them. The CDR3 runs to 13 residues. Germline values: CDR1 MDHEN, CDR2 SYDVKM. DNA of the CDR3: TGTGCCAGCAGTTTATTCCAGCCTAAGGCCCTCCACTTT. Its protein product is CASSLFQPKALHF.

This clone was observed a single time. V and J are TRBV28 and TRBJ2-1; D is possibly TRBD1 or TRBD2 (9 bases each). With 3 bases removed from V and 15 bases from J, the gap between germline ends came to 36 bases. The CDR3 consists of 19 residues. Per the germline V gene, CDR1 is MDHEN and CDR2 is SYDVKM. The CDR3: CASSFGQGRWNSGSFRPFF. The CDR3 DNA reads TGTGCCAGCAGTTTTGGACAGGGGAGATGGAATAGCGGGAGTTTCCGCCCGTTCTTC. The whole variable domain, remainder taken from reference TRBV28 and TRBJ2-1, is DVKVTQSSRYLVKRTGEKVFLECVQDMDHENMFWYRQDPGLGLRLIYFSYDVKMKEKGDIPEGYSVSREKKERFSLILESASTNQTSMYLCASSFGQGRWNSGSFRPFFGPGTRLTVL.

V is TRBV7-9 and J is TRBJ2-2; D is uncertain. The CDR3 is made up of 14 amino acids. In germline, CDR1 is SEHNR, CDR2 FQNEAQ (reference sequence). Trimming removed 5 bases at V and 0 bases at J, with 7 bases between. The CDR3 loop reads CASSQDSNTGELFF. The CDR3 DNA reads as TGTGCCAGCAGCCAAGACTCGAACACCGGGGAGCTGTTTTTT.

This chain joins TRBV6-5 and TRBJ2-7; D may be TRBD2 (5 bases). The CDR3 is 15 residues long. V was clipped by 0 bases and J by 5 bases, with 14 bases between them. Per the germline V gene, CDR1 is MNHEY and CDR2 is SVGAGI. This CDR3 reads CASSYSEETGDEQYF. The CDR3 region has the DNA TGTGCCAGCAGTTACTCGGAGGAAACTGGGGACGAGCAGTACTTC.

The chain joins TRBV9 to TRBJ2-7; 8 bases map to TRBD1. The ends lost 4 bases at V and 2 bases at J; junction bases unmatched: 8. The V gene's germline CDR1 is SGDLS and CDR2 YYNGEE. The CDR3 has 15 amino acids. As DNA, the CDR3 is TGTGCCAGCAGCCTCGGACAGGGCAGCACCTACGAGCAGTACTTC. As protein: CASSLGQGSTYEQYF.

The chain links TRBV6-1 to TRBJ1-5, with TRBD1 identical over 8 bases. V shed 3 bases and J 2 bases; nucleotides not matched to a gene: 3. The CDR3 length is 15 residues. Germline CDR1 and CDR2: MNHNS and SASEGT. CDR3 DNA sequence: TGTGCCAGCAGTGAGGTACAGGGGGGCAATCAGCCCCAGCATTTT. Translating it yields CASSEVQGGNQPQHF.

This CDR3 is CASSSPGLAGGPAGELFF. The CDR3 DNA sequence: TGTGCCAGCAGCTCCCCGGGACTAGCGGGAGGGCCGGCCGGGGAGCTGTTTTTT. The chain couples TRBV7-3 to TRBJ2-2, with 16 nucleotides matching TRBD2. Trimming took 4 bases from V and 6 from J; bases not matched to a gene: 8. The CDR3 is made up of 18 amino acids. In germline, CDR1 is SGHTA, CDR2 FQGTGA.

The rearrangement uses TRBV7-9 and TRBJ2-7; possibly TRBD2 for D (7 bases). CDR3 length equals 17 residues. The germline V gene has CDR1 SEHNR and CDR2 FQNEAQ (reference sequence). The V and J ends lost 5 bases and 7 bases respectively, with 27 bases between them. CDR3 in DNA: TGTGCCAGCAGCATGCTACAGAGAGGAAAGGGGGGGACTGAGCAGTACTTC. This translates into CASSMLQRGKGGTEQYF.